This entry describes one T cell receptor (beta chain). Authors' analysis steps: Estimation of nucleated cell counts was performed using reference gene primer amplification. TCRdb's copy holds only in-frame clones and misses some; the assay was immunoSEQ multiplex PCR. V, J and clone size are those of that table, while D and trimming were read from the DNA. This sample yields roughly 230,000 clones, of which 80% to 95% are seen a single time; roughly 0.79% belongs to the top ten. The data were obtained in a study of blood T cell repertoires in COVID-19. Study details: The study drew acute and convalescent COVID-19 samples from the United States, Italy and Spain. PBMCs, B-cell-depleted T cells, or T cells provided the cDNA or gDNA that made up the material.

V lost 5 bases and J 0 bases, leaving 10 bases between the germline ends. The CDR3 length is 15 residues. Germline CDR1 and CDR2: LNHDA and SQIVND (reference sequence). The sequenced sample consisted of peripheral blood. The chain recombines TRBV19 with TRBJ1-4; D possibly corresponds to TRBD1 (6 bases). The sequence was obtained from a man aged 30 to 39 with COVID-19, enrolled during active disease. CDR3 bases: TGTGCCAGTAGTTTGACAGGAACAACTAATGAAAAACTGTTTTTT. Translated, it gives CASSLTGTTNEKLFF.